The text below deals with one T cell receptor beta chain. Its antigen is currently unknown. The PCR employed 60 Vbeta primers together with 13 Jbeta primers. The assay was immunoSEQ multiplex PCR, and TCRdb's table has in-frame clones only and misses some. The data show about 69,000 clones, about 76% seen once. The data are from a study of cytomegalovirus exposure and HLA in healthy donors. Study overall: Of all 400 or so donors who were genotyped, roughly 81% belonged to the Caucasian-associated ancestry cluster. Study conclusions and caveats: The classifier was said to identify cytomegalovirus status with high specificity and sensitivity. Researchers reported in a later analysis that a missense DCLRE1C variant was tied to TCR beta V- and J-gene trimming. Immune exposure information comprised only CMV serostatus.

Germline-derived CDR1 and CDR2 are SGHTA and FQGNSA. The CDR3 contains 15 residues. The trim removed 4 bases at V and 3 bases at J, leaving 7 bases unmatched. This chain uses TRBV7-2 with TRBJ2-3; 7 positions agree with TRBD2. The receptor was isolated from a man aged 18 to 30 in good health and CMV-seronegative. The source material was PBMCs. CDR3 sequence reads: CASSSLGGSTDTQYF. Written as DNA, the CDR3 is TGTGCCAGCAGCTCTCTCGGGGGGTCGACAGATACGCAGTATTTT.